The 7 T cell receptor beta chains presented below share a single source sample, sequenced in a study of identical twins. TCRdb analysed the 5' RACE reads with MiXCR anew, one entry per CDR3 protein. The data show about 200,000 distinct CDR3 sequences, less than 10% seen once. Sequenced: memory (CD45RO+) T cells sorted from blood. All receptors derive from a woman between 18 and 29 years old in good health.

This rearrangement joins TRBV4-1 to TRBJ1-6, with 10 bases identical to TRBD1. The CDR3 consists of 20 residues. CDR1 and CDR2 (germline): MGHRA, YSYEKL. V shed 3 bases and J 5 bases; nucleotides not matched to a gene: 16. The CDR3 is CASSHQTLTGGSTDNSPLHF. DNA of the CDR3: TGCGCCAGCAGCCACCAGACTTTGACAGGGGGCAGTACGGATAATTCACCCCTCCACTTT.

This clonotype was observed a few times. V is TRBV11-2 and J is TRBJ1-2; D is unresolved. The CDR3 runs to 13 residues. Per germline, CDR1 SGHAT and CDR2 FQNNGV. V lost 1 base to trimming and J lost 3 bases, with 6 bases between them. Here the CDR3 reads CASSLVEDYGYTF. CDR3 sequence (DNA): TGTGCCAGCAGCTTAGTCGAGGACTATGGCTACACCTTC.

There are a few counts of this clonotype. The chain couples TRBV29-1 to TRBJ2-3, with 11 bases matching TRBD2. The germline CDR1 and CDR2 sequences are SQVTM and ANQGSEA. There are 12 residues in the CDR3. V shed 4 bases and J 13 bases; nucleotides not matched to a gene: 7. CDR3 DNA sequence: TGCAGCGTTGCTACTAGCGGGAGTCTAAAGTATTTT. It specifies CSVATSGSLKYF.

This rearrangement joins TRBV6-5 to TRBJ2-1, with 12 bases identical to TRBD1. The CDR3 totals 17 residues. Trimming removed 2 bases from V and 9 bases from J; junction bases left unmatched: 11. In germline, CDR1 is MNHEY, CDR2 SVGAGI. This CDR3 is CASSYGDRGHRGGEQFF. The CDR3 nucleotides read TGTGCCAGCAGTTACGGGGACAGGGGGCACAGGGGCGGTGAGCAGTTCTTC.

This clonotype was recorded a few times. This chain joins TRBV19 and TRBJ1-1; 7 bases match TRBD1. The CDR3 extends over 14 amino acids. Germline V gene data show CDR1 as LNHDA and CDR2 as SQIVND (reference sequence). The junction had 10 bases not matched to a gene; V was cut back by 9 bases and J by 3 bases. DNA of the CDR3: TGTGCCAGCTCCACGGAGGGGGCTTACACTGAAGCTTTCTTT. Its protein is CASSTEGAYTEAFF.

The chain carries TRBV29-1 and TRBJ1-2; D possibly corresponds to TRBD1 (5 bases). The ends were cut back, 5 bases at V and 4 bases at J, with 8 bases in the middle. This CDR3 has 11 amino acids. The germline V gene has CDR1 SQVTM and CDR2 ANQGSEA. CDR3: CSVFDSYGYTF. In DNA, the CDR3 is TGCAGCGTTTTTGACAGCTATGGCTACACCTTC.

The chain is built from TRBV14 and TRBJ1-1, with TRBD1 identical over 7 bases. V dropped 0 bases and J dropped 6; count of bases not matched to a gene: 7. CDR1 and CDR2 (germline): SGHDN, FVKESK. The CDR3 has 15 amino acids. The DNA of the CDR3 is TGTGCCAGCAGCCAAGAGGGCAGGGGGAGGTCTGAAGCTTTCTTT. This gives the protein CASSQEGRGRSEAFF.